Below, one T cell receptor (beta chain) is given with its context. Antigen: not known. This record comes from a study of cytomegalovirus exposure and HLA in healthy donors. In the study overall: Drawn from HLA-typed donors, some 80 million unique TCRs were held in an early data release.

The germline V gene encodes CDR1 LNHDA and CDR2 SQIVND (reference sequence). Trimming removed 4 bases from V and 1 base from J, with 13 bases in between. CDR3 length equals 15 residues. Study-wide results and caveats: In vitro, three CMV-associated chains proved specific for CMV antigens.

In the PCR, 60 Vbeta and 13 Jbeta primers were used. The data were produced by immunoSEQ multiplex PCR, yet TCRdb's version contains in-frame clones alone and is incomplete. The table lists about 170,000 clones, 79% of them singletons, with about 2.3% in the top ten. The specimen sequenced was PBMCs. The clonotype comes from a woman between 45 and 60 years old in good health and CMV-seronegative. This chain uses TRBV19 with TRBJ2-5, with a weak D call TRBD2 (5 bases). The CDR3 nucleotides read TGTGCCAGTAGTACTATTGACGGACTCCAAGAGACCCAGTACTTC. This encodes CASSTIDGLQETQYF.